This T cell receptor beta chain appears in the sequencing data of a study of type 1 regulatory T cells. Across the study: An in vitro protocol generated T-allo10, a Tr1-enriched, alloantigen-specific CD4 T cell product. General study points: Tr1 cells had a more restricted TCR repertoire than non-Tr1 cells.

TCRdb re-called the reads with MiXCR, one entry per CDR3 protein. The table lists about 67,000 distinct CDR3 sequences, almost 50% of them singletons. This clonotype turned up a few times. The antigen is unknown. This CDR3 is built from 15 residues. V dropped 2 bases and J dropped 4; count of bases not matched to a gene: 3. Sequencing input: cultured non-Tr1 T cells, either the whole culture or a sorted T cell fraction (not recorded which). This receptor was obtained from a human donor in good health. The genes are TRBV12-3 or TRBV12-4 and TRBJ1-5; 9 nucleotides line up with TRBD1. This CDR3 reads CASSLQQGANQPQHF. Here the CDR3 DNA reads TGTGCCAGCAGTTTACAACAGGGGGCGAATCAGCCCCAGCATTTT.